This T cell receptor beta chain was sequenced during a study of T cell responses to AZD1222 COVID-19 vaccine. The CDR3 runs to 12 residues. V dropped 0 bases and J dropped 5 bases, with 5 bases sitting between them. Germline CDR1 and CDR2: SGHRS and YFSETQ. Sequencing used immunoSEQ multiplex PCR; TCRdb keeps in-frame clones, though not all of them. Of about 96,000 clones listed, approximately 90% were seen once; the top ten hold around 5.2%. The V and J genes are TRBV5-1 and TRBJ1-1; unclear D gene. The sequences come from peripheral blood, collected on day 0 of MenACWY control vaccination. The source is an adult in good health. The CDR3 here is CASSLEMTEAFF. The CDR3 nucleotides read TGCGCCAGCAGCTTGGAGATGACTGAAGCTTTCTTT.